This T cell receptor beta chain was profiled in a study of T-cell memory formation after mild COVID-19. Turning to the study itself: TCR clusters were mostly donor specific. General study findings and limits: The CD4+ clones that contracted clustered mainly within CM and EM, and the CD8+ clones concentrated in EMRA. Some responding clones appeared in pre-infection memory, suggesting cross-reactive memory joined.

This clonotype has more than one count but fewer than ten. The antigen is undetermined. Constant-segment-primed 5'RACE gave TCR alpha and TCR beta cDNA libraries with sample barcodes and UMIs. TCRdb ran MiXCR on the 5' RACE reads and lists one entry per CDR3 protein. The table lists a few hundred thousand distinct CDR3 sequences, 20% to 25% of them singletons, with 20% to 25% in the top ten. The CDR3 contains 18 residues. With 4 bases clipped from V and 4 bases from J, the junction kept 12 bases outside the gene matches. The germline V gene encodes CDR1 SGHRS and CDR2 YFSETQ. This clonotype was obtained from a young man who had mild COVID-19 (a few samples of this study predate the infection). Cell type and time point are not known. This chain connects TRBV5-1 to TRBJ2-6, with 9 nucleotides matching TRBD1. Material for sequencing was PBMCs or a T cell subset sorted from them (not recorded which). In DNA, the CDR3 is TGCGCCAGCAGCCGCTGGACAGGGGTCCACGAAGGGGCCAACGTCCTGACTTTC. This sequence encodes CASSRWTGVHEGANVLTF.